This T cell receptor beta chain was recovered during a study of cytomegalovirus exposure and HLA in healthy donors. General observations from the study: Reported performance of the classifier showed diagnosis of cytomegalovirus status with high specificity and sensitivity. The listing of 150 or so TCR beta chains classed them as cytomegalovirus-associated.

The PCR ran on 60 Vbeta and 13 Jbeta primers. Clones were read by immunoSEQ multiplex PCR, and TCRdb kept only the in-frame ones, dropping some. Of about 130,000 clones listed, more than 80% are singletons. V was pared by 2 bases and J by 2 bases, with 7 bases between. Germline lookup yields CDR1 SGDLS and CDR2 YYNGEE. CDR3 length equals 13 residues. Note on this clone: The antigen is not known. The same CDR3 also results from other DNA sequences found in this sample.

Sequencing was done on a sample of PBMCs. The V and J genes are TRBV9 and TRBJ2-5; D is perhaps TRBD1 (6 bases). The origin of this receptor is a woman aged 40 to 49 in good health and CMV-seropositive. CDR3 in DNA: TGTGCCAGCAGCGTCGGACAGCAAGAGACCCAGTACTTC. This encodes CASSVGQQETQYF. The full variable domain, with the rest looked up from reference TRBV9 and TRBJ2-5, is DSGVTQTPKHLITATGQRVTLRCSPRSGDLSVYWYQQSLDQGLQFLIQYYNGEERAKGNILERFSAQQFPDLHSELNLSSLELGDSALYFCASSVGQQETQYFGPGTRLLVL.